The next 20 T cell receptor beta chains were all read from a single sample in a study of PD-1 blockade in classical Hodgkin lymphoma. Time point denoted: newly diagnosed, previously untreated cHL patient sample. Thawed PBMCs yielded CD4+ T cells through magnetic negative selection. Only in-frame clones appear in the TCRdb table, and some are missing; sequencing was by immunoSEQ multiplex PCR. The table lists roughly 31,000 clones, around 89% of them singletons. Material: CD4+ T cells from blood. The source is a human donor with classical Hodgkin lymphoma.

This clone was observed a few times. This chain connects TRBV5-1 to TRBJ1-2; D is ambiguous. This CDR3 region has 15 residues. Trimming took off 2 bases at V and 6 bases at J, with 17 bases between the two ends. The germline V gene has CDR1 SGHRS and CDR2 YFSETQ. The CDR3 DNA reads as TGCGCCAGCAGCTTAGGACGGGGAGGAAGTGATGGCTACACCTTC. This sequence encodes CASSLGRGGSDGYTF.

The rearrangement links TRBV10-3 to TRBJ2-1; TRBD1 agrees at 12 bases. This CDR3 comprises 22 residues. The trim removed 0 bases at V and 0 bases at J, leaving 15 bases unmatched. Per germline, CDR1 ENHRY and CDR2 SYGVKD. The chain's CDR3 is CAISESTLGQGAWTLSYNEQFF. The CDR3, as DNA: TGTGCCATCAGTGAGTCGACCTTGGGACAGGGGGCGTGGACACTCTCCTACAATGAGCAGTTCTTC.

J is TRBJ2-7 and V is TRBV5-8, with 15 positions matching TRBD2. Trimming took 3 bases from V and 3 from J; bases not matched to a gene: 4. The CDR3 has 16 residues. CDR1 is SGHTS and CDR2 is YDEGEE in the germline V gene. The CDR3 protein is CASSSGLAGGNYEQYF. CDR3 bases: TGTGCCAGCAGCTCCGGACTAGCGGGAGGGAACTACGAGCAGTACTTC.

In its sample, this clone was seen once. Here the CDR3 DNA reads TGTGCCAGCAGCGTAATTAGGGATACGCAGTATTTT. Protein product: CASSVIRDTQYF. The chain links TRBV2 to TRBJ2-3; D remains unclear. There are 12 residues in the CDR3. Germline V gene sequence: CDR1 SNHLY, CDR2 FYNNEI. Between the trimmed V and J ends, which lost 6 bases and 6 bases, there was a span of 10 bases.

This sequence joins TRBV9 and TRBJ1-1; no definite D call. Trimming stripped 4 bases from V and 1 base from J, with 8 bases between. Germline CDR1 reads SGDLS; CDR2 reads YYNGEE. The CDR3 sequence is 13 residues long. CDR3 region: CASSTQANTEAFF. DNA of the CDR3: TGTGCCAGCAGCACGCAGGCGAACACTGAAGCTTTCTTT.

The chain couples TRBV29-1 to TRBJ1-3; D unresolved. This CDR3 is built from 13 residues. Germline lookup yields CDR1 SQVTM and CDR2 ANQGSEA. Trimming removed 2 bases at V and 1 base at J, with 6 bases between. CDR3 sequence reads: CSVERGSGNTIYF. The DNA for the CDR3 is TGCAGCGTTGAACGTGGATCTGGAAACACCATATATTTT.

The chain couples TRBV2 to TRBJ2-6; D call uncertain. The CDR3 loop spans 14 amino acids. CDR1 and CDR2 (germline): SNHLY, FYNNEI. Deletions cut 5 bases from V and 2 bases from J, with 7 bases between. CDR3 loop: CASSLNPGANVLTF. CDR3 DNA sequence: TGTGCCAGCAGTCTGAATCCTGGGGCCAACGTCCTGACTTTC.

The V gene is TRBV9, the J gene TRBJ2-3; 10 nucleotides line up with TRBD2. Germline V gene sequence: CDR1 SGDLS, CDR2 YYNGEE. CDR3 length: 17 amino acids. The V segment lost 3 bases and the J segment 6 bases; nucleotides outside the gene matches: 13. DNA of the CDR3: TGTGCCAGCAGCGACCGAGTAGGGCTAGCGGGAGCTGATACGCAGTATTTT. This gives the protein CASSDRVGLAGADTQYF.

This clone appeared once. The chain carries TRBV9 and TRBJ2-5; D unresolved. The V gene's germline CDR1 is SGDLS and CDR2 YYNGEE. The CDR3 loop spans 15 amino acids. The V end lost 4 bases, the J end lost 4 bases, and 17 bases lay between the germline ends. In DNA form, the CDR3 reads TGTGCCAGCAGCCCACGACCCAACGTCCGAGAGACCCAGTACTTC. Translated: CASSPRPNVRETQYF.

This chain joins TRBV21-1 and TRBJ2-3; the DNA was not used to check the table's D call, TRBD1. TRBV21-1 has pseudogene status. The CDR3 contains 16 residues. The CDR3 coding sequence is TGTGCCAGCAGTCACTCACAGGGGTGGGGCACAGATACGCAGTATTTT. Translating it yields CASSHSQGWGTDTQYF.

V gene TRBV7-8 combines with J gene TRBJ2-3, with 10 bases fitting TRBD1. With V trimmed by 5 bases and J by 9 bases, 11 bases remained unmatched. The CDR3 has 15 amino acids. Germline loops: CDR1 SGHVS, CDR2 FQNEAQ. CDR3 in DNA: TGTGCCAGCAGCCCCCGACAGGGGGCCTCCGGGACGCAGTATTTT. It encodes CASSPRQGASGTQYF.

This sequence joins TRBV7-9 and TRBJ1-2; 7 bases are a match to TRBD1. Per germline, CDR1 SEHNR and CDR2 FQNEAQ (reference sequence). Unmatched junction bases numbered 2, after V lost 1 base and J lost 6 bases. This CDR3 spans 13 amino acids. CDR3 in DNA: TGTGCCAGCAGCTTAGGACAGGGTCATGGCTACACCTTC. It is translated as CASSLGQGHGYTF.

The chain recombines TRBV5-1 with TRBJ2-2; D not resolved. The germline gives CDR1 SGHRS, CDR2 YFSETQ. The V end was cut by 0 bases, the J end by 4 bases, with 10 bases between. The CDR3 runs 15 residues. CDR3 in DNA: TGCGCCAGCAGCTTGGATGGCGTAATCACCGGGGAGCTGTTTTTT. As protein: CASSLDGVITGELFF. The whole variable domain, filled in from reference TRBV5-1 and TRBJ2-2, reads KAGVTQTPRYLIKTRGQQVTLSCSPISGHRSVSWYQQTPGQGLQFLFEYFSETQRNKGNFPGRFSGRQFSNSRSEMNVSTLELGDSALYLCASSLDGVITGELFFGEGSRLTVL.

The CDR3 loop reads CASTEQGLSYEQYF. DNA for the CDR3: TGTGCCAGCACGGAACAGGGTCTCTCCTACGAGCAGTACTTC. J is TRBJ2-7 and V is TRBV2; D is possibly TRBD1 (6 bases). This CDR3 is 14 amino acids long. Germline assignment: CDR1 SNHLY and CDR2 FYNNEI. V lost 7 bases to trimming and J lost 0 bases, with 13 bases between them.

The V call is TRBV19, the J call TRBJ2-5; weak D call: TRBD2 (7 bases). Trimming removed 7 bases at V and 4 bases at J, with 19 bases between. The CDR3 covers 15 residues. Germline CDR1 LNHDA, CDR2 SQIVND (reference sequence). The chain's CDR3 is CASTPGASGSETQYF. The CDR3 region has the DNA TGTGCCAGTACCCCGGGGGCTAGCGGATCAGAGACCCAGTACTTC.

CDR3 protein: CASSSIAVSYEQYF. DNA for the CDR3: TGTGCCAGCAGTTCCATAGCGGTCTCCTACGAGCAGTACTTC. This chain joins TRBV2 and TRBJ2-7, with TRBD2 as a possible D gene (6 bases). The CDR3 runs 14 residues. CDR1 SNHLY and CDR2 FYNNEI come from the germline V gene. V was shortened by 5 bases and J by 0 bases, with 11 bases between the two germline ends.

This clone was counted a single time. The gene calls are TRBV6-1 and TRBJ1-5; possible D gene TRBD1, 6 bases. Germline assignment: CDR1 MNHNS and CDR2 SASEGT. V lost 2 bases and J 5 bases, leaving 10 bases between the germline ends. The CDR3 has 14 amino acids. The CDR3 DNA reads TGTGCCAGCAGTGAAAACAGGGTAGATCAGCCCCAGCATTTT. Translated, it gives CASSENRVDQPQHF.

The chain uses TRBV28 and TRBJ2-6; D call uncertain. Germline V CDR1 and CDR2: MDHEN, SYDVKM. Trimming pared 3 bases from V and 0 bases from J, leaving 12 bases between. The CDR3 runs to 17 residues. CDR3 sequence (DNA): TGTGCCAGCAGTTTTAATGGTGAGATCTCTGGGGCCAACGTCCTGACTTTC. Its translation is CASSFNGEISGANVLTF.

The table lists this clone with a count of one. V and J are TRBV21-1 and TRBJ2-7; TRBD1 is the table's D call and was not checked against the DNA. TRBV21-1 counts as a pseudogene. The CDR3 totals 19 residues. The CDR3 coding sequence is TGTGCCAGCAGCAAACGTGCCAATGTTTGGGACAGGGGTGCCTACGAGCAGTACTTC. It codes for CASSKRANVWDRGAYEQYF.

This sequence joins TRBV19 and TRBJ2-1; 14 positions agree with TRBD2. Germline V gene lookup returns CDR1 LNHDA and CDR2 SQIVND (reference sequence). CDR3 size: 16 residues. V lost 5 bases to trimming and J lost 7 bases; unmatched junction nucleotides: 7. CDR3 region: CASSLDWTSGRNEQFF. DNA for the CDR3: TGTGCCAGTAGTCTCGATTGGACTAGCGGGAGGAATGAGCAGTTCTTC.